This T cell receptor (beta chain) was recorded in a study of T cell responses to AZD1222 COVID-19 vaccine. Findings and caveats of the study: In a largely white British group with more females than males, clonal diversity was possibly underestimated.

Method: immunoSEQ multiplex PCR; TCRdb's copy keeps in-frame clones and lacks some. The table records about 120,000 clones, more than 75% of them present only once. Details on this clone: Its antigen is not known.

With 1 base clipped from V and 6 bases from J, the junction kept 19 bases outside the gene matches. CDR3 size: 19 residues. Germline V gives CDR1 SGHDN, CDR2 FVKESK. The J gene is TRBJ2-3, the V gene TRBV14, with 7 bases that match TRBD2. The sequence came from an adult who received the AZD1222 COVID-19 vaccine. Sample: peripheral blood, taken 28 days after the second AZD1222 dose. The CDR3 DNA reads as TGTGCCAGCAGCCAAGGTGCGGTCCGGCTAGCGGCCTGGACGGATACGCAGTATTTT. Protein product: CASSQGAVRLAAWTDTQYF.